This TCR beta chain was documented in a study of blood T cell repertoires in COVID-19. Overall study: From the United States, Italy and Spain came samples of acute and convalescent COVID-19.

Using immunoSEQ multiplex PCR, the repertoire was profiled, and TCRdb retains in-frame clones only, with some absent. This sample carries approximately 190,000 clones, about nine tenths of them seen once, and the ten largest clones take 5% to 6.5%. This CDR3 has 14 amino acids. The germline V gene has CDR1 LNHDA and CDR2 SQIVND (reference sequence). V was shortened by 6 bases and J by 6 bases, with 14 bases between the two germline ends. V is TRBV19 and J is TRBJ2-2; perhaps TRBD1 as D (5 bases). The origin of this receptor is an elderly man with acute or convalescent COVID-19. Sequenced sample: peripheral blood. The DNA of the CDR3 is TGTGCCAGTAGAGTAGGGGTGGCCGCCGGGGAGCTGTTTTTT. It is translated as CASRVGVAAGELFF.